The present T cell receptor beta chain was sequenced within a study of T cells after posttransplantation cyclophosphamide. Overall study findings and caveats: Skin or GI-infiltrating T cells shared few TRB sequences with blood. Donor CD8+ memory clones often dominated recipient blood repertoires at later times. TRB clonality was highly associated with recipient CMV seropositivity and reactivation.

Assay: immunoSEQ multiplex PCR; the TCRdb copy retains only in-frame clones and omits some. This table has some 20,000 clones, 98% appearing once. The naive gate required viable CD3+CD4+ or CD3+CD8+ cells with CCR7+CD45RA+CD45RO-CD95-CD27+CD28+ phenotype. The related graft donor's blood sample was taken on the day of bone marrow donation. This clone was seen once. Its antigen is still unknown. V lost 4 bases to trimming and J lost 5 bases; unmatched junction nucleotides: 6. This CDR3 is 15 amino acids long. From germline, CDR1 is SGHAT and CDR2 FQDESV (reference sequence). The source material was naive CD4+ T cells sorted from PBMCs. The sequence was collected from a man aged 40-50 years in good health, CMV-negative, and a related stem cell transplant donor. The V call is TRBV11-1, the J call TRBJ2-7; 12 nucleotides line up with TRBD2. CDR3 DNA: TGTGCCAGCAGCTCTCAGGGACTAGCGGGTGACGAGCAGTACTTC. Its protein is CASSSQGLAGDEQYF.